A single sample is the source of the 8 T cell receptor beta chains below, sequenced in a study of T-cell memory formation after mild COVID-19. TCRdb reprocessed the 5' RACE reads via MiXCR and lists one record per CDR3 protein. The table has fewer than 650,000 distinct CDR3 sequences, 20% to 25% seen once; the top ten hold about 8.2%. The sample comprised PBMCs or a T cell subset sorted from them (not recorded which). The receptors come from an adult woman who had mild COVID-19 (a few samples of this study predate the infection). Cell type and time point are not known.

This clonotype was seen only a few times. This sequence joins TRBV12-3 or TRBV12-4 and TRBJ1-5, with 10 bases that match TRBD1. The junction had 17 bases not matched to a gene; V was cut back by 3 bases and J by 6 bases. This CDR3 comprises 19 residues. CDR3 in DNA: TGTGCCAGCAGTTTCTCTCCCGACAGGGGGCAAGAATTGGGTCAGCCCCAGCATTTT. Protein: CASSFSPDRGQELGQPQHF.

This clonotype was counted between two and nine times. This chain joins TRBV6-4 and TRBJ2-1; TRBD2 matches 8 bases. With 0 bases clipped from V and 2 bases from J, the junction kept 9 bases outside the gene matches. Germline values: CDR1 MRHNA, CDR2 SNTAGT. CDR3 length equals 18 residues. DNA for the CDR3: TGTGCCAGCAGTGACTCTAGCGGGACACCTATCCCCTACAATGAGCAGTTCTTC. Its protein is CASSDSSGTPIPYNEQFF.

J is TRBJ2-7 and V is TRBV12-3 or TRBV12-4; possible D gene TRBD2, 7 bases. The CDR3 has 15 amino acids. V dropped 6 bases and J dropped 4 bases, with 19 bases sitting between them. The CDR3, as DNA: TGTGCCAGCAGCCCTCAGTCGGGGGGCTGGTACGAGCAGTACTTC. Encoded protein: CASSPQSGGWYEQYF.

The V call is TRBV20-1, the J call TRBJ2-2; D uncertain. V gave up 2 bases and J gave up 5 bases, with 15 bases separating them. The CDR3 sequence is 15 residues long. CDR1 is DFQATT, CDR2 SNEGSKA, per germline (reference sequence). The chain's CDR3 is CSARSVTSLTGELFF. The DNA for the CDR3 is TGCAGTGCTAGATCTGTAACTTCATTGACCGGGGAGCTGTTTTTT.

This chain uses TRBV6-5 with TRBJ2-1; the match to TRBD2 covers 8 bases. Losses at the gene ends were 0 bases for V and 8 bases for J; bases not matched to a gene: 9. This CDR3 spans 16 amino acids. In germline, CDR1 is MNHEY, CDR2 SVGAGI. CDR3 sequence: CASSYSEIAGPDEQFF. CDR3 nucleotides: TGTGCCAGCAGTTACTCGGAGATAGCGGGACCCGATGAGCAGTTCTTC.

The genes are TRBV6-2 or TRBV6-3 and TRBJ1-1; possibly TRBD1 for D (5 bases). Trimming removed 6 bases at V and 1 base at J, with 12 bases between. Germline V CDR1 and CDR2: MNHEY, SVGEGT. The CDR3 loop spans 14 amino acids. CDR3 sequence: CASSLFRANTEAFF. The CDR3 coding sequence is TGTGCCAGCAGCCTCTTCAGGGCGAACACTGAAGCTTTCTTT.

This clonotype turned up a few times. The genes are TRBV5-1 and TRBJ2-3; no clear D. V gave up 0 bases and J gave up 6 bases, with 8 bases separating them. Germline V gene lookup returns CDR1 SGHRS and CDR2 YFSETQ. CDR3 length: 13 amino acids. The CDR3 reads CASSLEIWDTQYF. CDR3 bases: TGCGCCAGCAGCTTGGAGATATGGGATACGCAGTATTTT.

The chain links TRBV12-3 or TRBV12-4 to TRBJ2-7; 10 nucleotides match TRBD2. The length of the CDR3 is 17 residues. With 6 bases clipped from V and 2 bases from J, the junction kept 13 bases outside the gene matches. CDR3 loop: CASSLLPGLADAYEQYF. As DNA, the CDR3 is TGTGCCAGCAGCCTACTTCCTGGACTAGCGGACGCCTACGAGCAGTACTTC.